These 25 T cell receptor beta chains were all obtained from the same sample, sequenced in a study of blood T cells in healthy people across ages. Primed by a sample-barcoded 5' primer and a J-beta primer mix, a second PCR proceeded for about 7 to 11 cycles. TCRdb reanalysed the 5' RACE reads using MiXCR and keeps one entry per CDR3 protein. The sample lists approximately 820,000 distinct CDR3 sequences; more than 40% were seen once. Sequenced material: blood. Every receptor here comes from a man in his 60s in good health.

This CDR3 is CSARDPVAGTYEQYF. The CDR3 nucleotides are TGCAGTGCTAGAGATCCGGTTGCCGGGACCTACGAGCAGTACTTC. J is TRBJ2-7 and V is TRBV20-1, with a tentative D call TRBD2 (5 bases). CDR3 length: 15 amino acids. Germline CDR1 is DFQATT and CDR2 is SNEGSKA (reference sequence). Trimming stripped 0 bases from V and 2 bases from J, with 14 bases between.

V is TRBV12-3 or TRBV12-4 and J is TRBJ1-1, with D hard to call. The length of the CDR3 is 12 residues. Trimming pared 6 bases from V and 5 bases from J, leaving 10 bases between. The CDR3 protein is CASSLFRTEAFF. CDR3 nucleotides: TGTGCCAGCAGCTTATTTCGGACTGAAGCTTTCTTT.

This clonotype was recorded a few times. The chain carries TRBV21-1 and TRBJ2-5; TRBD2 was called by the table and not checked on the DNA. TRBV21-1 is tagged as a pseudogene. CDR3 length equals 14 residues. In DNA, the CDR3 is TGTGCCAGCAGCAAAGTGGGAGGCCAAGAGACCCAGTACTTC. Translation gives CASSKVGGQETQYF.

This chain links TRBV20-1 with TRBJ1-4, with TRBD1 matching 7 bases. V gave up 5 bases and J gave up 8 bases; unmatched junction bases: 11. The germline CDR1 and CDR2 sequences are DFQATT and SNEGSKA (reference sequence). This CDR3 has 14 residues. The CDR3 protein is CSAGRQGEWEKLFF. For the CDR3, the DNA is TGCAGTGCTGGCCGACAGGGAGAGTGGGAAAAACTGTTTTTT.

The chain uses TRBV27 and TRBJ2-1, with TRBD2 matching over 13 bases. Germline assignment: CDR1 MNHEY and CDR2 SMNVEV (reference sequence). The CDR3 is 15 amino acids. V dropped 3 bases and J dropped 6; count of bases not matched to a gene: 2. The CDR3 bases are TGTGCCAGCAGTTTCGGACTAGCGGGGGTCAATGAGCAGTTCTTC. Translating it yields CASSFGLAGVNEQFF.

The chain employs TRBV12-3 or TRBV12-4 and TRBJ2-1, with 8 nucleotides matching TRBD2. With V trimmed by 5 bases and J by 5 bases, 8 bases remained unmatched. The CDR3 covers 15 residues. The CDR3 spells CASSPLTSVNNEQFF. In nucleotides, the CDR3 is TGTGCCAGCAGTCCACTGACTAGCGTAAACAATGAGCAGTTCTTC.

The gene calls are TRBV7-2 and TRBJ2-5; a weak D match, TRBD1 (7 bases). Germline loops: CDR1 SGHTA, CDR2 FQGNSA. Trimming removed 4 bases at V and 7 bases at J, with 16 bases between. This CDR3 comprises 14 residues. This CDR3 reads CASSSGQRAGTQYF. As DNA, the CDR3 is TGTGCCAGCAGCTCGGGACAGCGGGCAGGGACCCAGTACTTC.

This clonotype was counted once. The J gene is TRBJ1-5, the V gene TRBV5-8; no firm D call. Trimming cost V 1 base and J 3 bases, with 5 bases left between them. Germline V CDR1 and CDR2: SGHTS, YDEGEE. This CDR3 contains 13 residues. The CDR3 here is CASSLTFNQPQHF. DNA of the CDR3: TGTGCCAGCAGCTTGACGTTCAATCAGCCCCAGCATTTT.

With respect to this clonotype: This may come from a read error, since a much larger clone is one base off. The rearrangement uses TRBV7-9 and TRBJ2-1, with 10 bases identical to TRBD2. This CDR3 contains 12 residues. CDR1 and CDR2 from the germline V gene are SEHNR and FQNEAQ (reference sequence). In nucleotides, the CDR3 is TGTGCCAACAGCGGGGGGGCAAATGAGCGGTTCTTC. Translation: CANSGGANERFF.

A note on this clonotype: This may stem from a read error, because a much larger clone lies one nucleotide away. The DNA of the CDR3 is TGCGTCAGCAGCCAGAACCGGGACATATACCAAGAGACCCAGTACTTC. Encoded protein: CVSSQNRDIYQETQYF. The chain combines TRBV4-1 with TRBJ2-5; weak D call: TRBD1 (6 bases). In germline, CDR1 is MGHRA, CDR2 YSYEKL. The CDR3 runs 16 residues.

As for this clonotype: One base away lies a much larger clone, so this may be a sequencing read error. The J gene is TRBJ1-2, the V gene TRBV5-1; no reliable D call. The CDR3 runs to 15 residues. Trimming took off 2 bases at V and 6 bases at J, with 17 bases between the two ends. Germline-derived CDR1 and CDR2 are SGHRS and YFSETQ. The CDR3, as DNA: TGCGCCAGCAGCTTTTGGCAGGCGGCATTGGATGGCTACACCTTC. Protein: CASSFWQAALDGYTF.

This chain connects TRBV20-1 to TRBJ2-1; D not certain. The CDR3 has 16 amino acids. Germline V lookup: CDR1 DFQATT, CDR2 SNEGSKA (reference sequence). The V end was cut by 0 bases, the J end by 1 base, with 13 bases between. The CDR3 coding sequence is TGCAGTGCTAGAGATTTGGCCCCGGCATCCTACAATGAGCAGTTCTTC. It encodes CSARDLAPASYNEQFF.

This chain links TRBV4-2 with TRBJ2-1; 11 bases fit TRBD2. V shed 4 bases and J 9 bases; nucleotides not matched to a gene: 8. The CDR3 loop spans 15 amino acids. Looked up from germline, CDR1 is LGHNA and CDR2 is YNFKEQ. The CDR3 here is CASSPGLAVLGEQFF. CDR3 coding DNA: TGTGCCAGCAGCCCGGGACTAGCGGTCCTGGGTGAGCAGTTCTTC.

This clonotype was seen a few times. The chain uses TRBV20-1 and TRBJ2-5; D may be TRBD1 (6 bases). Germline V lookup: CDR1 DFQATT, CDR2 SNEGSKA (reference sequence). The CDR3 is made up of 11 amino acids. V was clipped by 8 bases and J by 4 bases, with 11 bases between them. The CDR3 loop is CSSRDTETQYF. DNA of the CDR3: TGCAGTTCACGGGACACAGAGACCCAGTACTTC.

The V gene is TRBV7-3, the J gene TRBJ2-7, with D perhaps given as TRBD1 or TRBD2 (5 bases each). Germline lookup yields CDR1 SGHTA and CDR2 FQGTGA. The CDR3 is 13 amino acids. V lost 5 bases, J lost 7 bases, and 15 bases lay in between. The CDR3 sequence is CASSPRGMNEQYF. The CDR3 nucleotides read TGTGCCAGCAGCCCCCGGGGCATGAATGAGCAGTACTTC. Using reference TRBV7-3 and TRBJ2-7 for the parts outside the CDR3, the full variable domain is GAGVSQTPSNKVTEKGKYVELRCDPISGHTALYWYRQSLGQGPEFLIYFQGTGAADDSGLPNDRFFAVRPEGSVSTLKIQRTERGDSAVYLCASSPRGMNEQYFGPGTRLTVT.

The genes are TRBV5-1 and TRBJ1-2; D might be TRBD1 (6 bases). The V end was cut by 1 base, the J end by 6 bases, with 16 bases between. Per germline, CDR1 SGHRS and CDR2 YFSETQ. The CDR3 has 15 residues. The CDR3 DNA follows: TGCGCCAGCAGCTTGACCAGGGGCTTTGGGCATGGCTACACCTTC. This gives the protein CASSLTRGFGHGYTF.

This sequence joins TRBV29-1 and TRBJ1-1; D is perhaps TRBD1 (5 bases). The CDR3 spans 13 residues. Per the germline V gene, CDR1 is SQVTM and CDR2 is ANQGSEA. The ends were cut back, 4 bases at V and 0 bases at J, with 9 bases in the middle. Here the CDR3 reads CSVGEGMNTEAFF. The CDR3 DNA follows: TGCAGCGTTGGCGAGGGGATGAACACTGAAGCTTTCTTT.

The table lists this clonotype with a few counts. The chain couples TRBV5-5 to TRBJ1-2, with D possibly being TRBD1 (5 bases). Looked up from germline, CDR1 is SGHKS and CDR2 is YYEKEE (reference sequence). The V end lost 4 bases, the J end lost 4 bases, and 20 bases lay between the germline ends. CDR3 length: 16 amino acids. The CDR3 loop is CASSPKALTDRYGYTF. Here the CDR3 DNA reads TGTGCCAGCAGCCCCAAGGCCCTGACAGACCGCTATGGCTACACCTTC. The variable domain in full, with the rest retrieved from reference TRBV5-5 and TRBJ1-2, is DAGVTQSPTHLIKTRGQQVTLRCSPISGHKSVSWYQQVLGQGPQFIFQYYEKEERGRGNFPDRFSARQFPNYSSELNVNALLLGDSALYLCASSPKALTDRYGYTFGSGTRLTVV.

The rearrangement joins TRBV2 to TRBJ2-5; TRBD1 or TRBD2 may be the D gene (7 bases each). The J call may be mistaken, given a closer DNA end match to TRBJ2-7. The CDR3 sequence is 15 residues long. CDR1 is SNHLY and CDR2 is FYNNEI in the germline V gene. The CDR3, as DNA: TGTGCCAGCAGCCCGGCGGGGGACAGCAGCGACGAGCAGTACTTC. It yields the protein CASSPAGDSSDEQYF.

This clonotype was observed a handful of times. The chain links TRBV30 to TRBJ1-2, with a weak D call TRBD1 (5 bases). Germline values: CDR1 GTSNPN, CDR2 SVGIG (reference sequence). The CDR3 runs 12 residues. V lost 1 base and J lost 8, with 11 bases in between. The CDR3 reads CAWSGTGQGYTF. DNA of the CDR3: TGTGCCTGGAGTGGTACAGGACAAGGCTACACCTTC.

This clonotype has more than one count but fewer than ten. The chain is built from TRBV5-1 and TRBJ2-1; D could derive from TRBD1 or TRBD2 (6 bases each). Per the germline V gene, CDR1 is SGHRS and CDR2 is YFSETQ. The CDR3 contains 15 residues. Trimming cost V 1 base and J 5 bases, with 13 bases left between them. The CDR3 loop reads CASSLRGALHNEQFF. The CDR3 DNA follows: TGCGCCAGCAGCTTGAGGGGGGCCCTTCACAATGAGCAGTTCTTC. The full variable domain, completed using reference TRBV5-1 and TRBJ2-1, is KAGVTQTPRYLIKTRGQQVTLSCSPISGHRSVSWYQQTPGQGLQFLFEYFSETQRNKGNFPGRFSGRQFSNSRSEMNVSTLELGDSALYLCASSLRGALHNEQFFGPGTRLTVL.

The J gene is TRBJ2-7, the V gene TRBV7-2, with 9 positions matching TRBD1. The CDR3 runs 14 residues. V dropped 5 bases and J dropped 10; count of bases not matched to a gene: 12. Germline loops: CDR1 SGHTA, CDR2 FQGNSA. CDR3 DNA: TGTGCCAGCAGCATATTCCCGGGACAGGGTACTCAGTACTTC. This encodes CASSIFPGQGTQYF.

This clonotype showed up many times. The chain carries TRBV6-6 and TRBJ2-5; D is uncertain. The CDR3 contains 13 residues. Germline V CDR1 and CDR2: MNHNY, SVGAGI (reference sequence). V was trimmed by 7 bases and J by 4 bases, leaving 13 bases between them. The DNA of the CDR3 is TGTGCCAGCACACGCTCGCCAGGAGAGACCCAGTACTTC. Translated, it gives CASTRSPGETQYF.

V and J are TRBV7-2 and TRBJ2-6; no firm D call. Germline assignment: CDR1 SGHTA and CDR2 FQGNSA. The CDR3 has 16 amino acids. V shed 1 base and J shed 0 bases, with 7 bases lying between them. The CDR3, as DNA: TGTGCCAGCAGCTTAGTTTCCATCTCTGGGGCCAACGTCCTGACTTTC. Its protein product is CASSLVSISGANVLTF.

This clonotype turned up a few times. The V call is TRBV20-1, the J call TRBJ2-7; perhaps D is TRBD1 or TRBD2 (7 bases each). Deletions cut 8 bases from V and 2 bases from J, with 13 bases between. The CDR3 consists of 12 residues. Germline CDR1 and CDR2: DFQATT and SNEGSKA (reference sequence). As DNA, the CDR3 is TGCAGTTGGACAGGACTAGCCTACGAGCAGTACTTC. Residues: CSWTGLAYEQYF.